This T cell receptor (beta chain) was sequenced in a study of control samples from healthy donors and cancer patients. The germline CDR1 and CDR2 sequences are SNHLY and FYNNEI. V lost 4 bases and J lost 8, with 3 bases in between. The CDR3 covers 10 residues. Clones were read by immunoSEQ multiplex PCR, and TCRdb kept only the in-frame ones, dropping some. The sample has about 190,000 clones, about 90% seen once. The chain employs TRBV2 and TRBJ2-1; no definite D call. Sequenced sample: blood. This receptor was identified in a man younger than 45 in good health. CDR3 region: CASSVDEQFF. CDR3 in DNA: TGTGCCAGCAGTGTCGATGAGCAGTTCTTC. Using reference TRBV2 and TRBJ2-1 for the parts outside the CDR3, the full variable domain is EPEVTQTPSHQVTQMGQEVILRCVPISNHLYFYWYRQILGQKVEFLVSFYNNEISEKSEIFDDQFSVERPDGSNFTLKIRSTKLEDSAMYFCASSVDEQFFGPGTRLTVL.